This T cell receptor beta chain stems from a study of blood T cell repertoires in COVID-19. Study-wide context: Acute and convalescent COVID-19 samples came from the United States, Italy and Spain. From T cells, B-cell-depleted T cells, or PBMCs came the material, which was cDNA or gDNA.

CDR1 MDHEN and CDR2 SYDVKM come from the germline V gene. Between the trimmed V and J ends, which lost 2 bases and 0 bases, there was a span of 7 bases. This CDR3 has 15 residues. This clone was seen once. Authors' processing steps: Using reference gene primer amplification, nucleated cell counts were estimated. The method was immunoSEQ multiplex PCR; TCRdb's version includes in-frame clones alone and lacks a portion of them. V, J and clone size are taken as reported in that table, and D and trimming were inferred from the DNA itself. The sample includes roughly 100,000 clones, about 64% of them seen just once.

The sample comprised peripheral blood. This sequence originates from a human donor with acute or convalescent COVID-19. The donor label of this sample is uncertain. The gene calls are TRBV28 and TRBJ1-4; D not certain. In DNA form, the CDR3 reads TGTGCCAGCAGTTTACAGGTTGCAACTAATGAAAAACTGTTTTTT. Translated, it gives CASSLQVATNEKLFF.